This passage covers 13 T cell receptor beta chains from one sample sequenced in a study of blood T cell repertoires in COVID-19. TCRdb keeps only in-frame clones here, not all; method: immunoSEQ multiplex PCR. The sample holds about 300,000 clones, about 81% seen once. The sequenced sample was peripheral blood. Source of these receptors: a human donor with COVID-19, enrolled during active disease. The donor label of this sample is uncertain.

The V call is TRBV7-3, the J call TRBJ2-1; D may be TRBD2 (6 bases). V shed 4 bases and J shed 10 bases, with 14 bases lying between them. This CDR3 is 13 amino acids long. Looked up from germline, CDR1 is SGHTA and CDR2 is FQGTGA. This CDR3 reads CASSSARTTEQFF. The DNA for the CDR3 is TGTGCCAGCAGCTCCGCCAGGACTACCGAGCAGTTCTTC.

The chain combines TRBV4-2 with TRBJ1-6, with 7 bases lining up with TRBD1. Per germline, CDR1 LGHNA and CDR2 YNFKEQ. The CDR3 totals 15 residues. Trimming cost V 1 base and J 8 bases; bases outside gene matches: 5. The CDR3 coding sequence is TGTGCCAGCAGCCAAGTGTGGACAGGAGATTCACCCCTCCACTTT. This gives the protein CASSQVWTGDSPLHF.

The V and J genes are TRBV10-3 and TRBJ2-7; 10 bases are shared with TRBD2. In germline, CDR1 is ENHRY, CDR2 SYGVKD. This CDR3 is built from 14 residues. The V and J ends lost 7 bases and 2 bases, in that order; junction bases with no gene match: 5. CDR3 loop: CAINLAGGPYEQYF. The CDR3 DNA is TGTGCCATCAACTTAGCGGGAGGCCCCTACGAGCAGTACTTC.

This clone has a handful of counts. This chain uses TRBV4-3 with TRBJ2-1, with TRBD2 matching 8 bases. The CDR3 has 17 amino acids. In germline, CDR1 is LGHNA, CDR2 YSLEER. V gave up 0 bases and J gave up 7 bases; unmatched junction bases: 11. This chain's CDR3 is CASSQDITAGGGNEQFF. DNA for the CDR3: TGCGCCAGCAGCCAAGATATTACGGCGGGAGGAGGAAATGAGCAGTTCTTC.

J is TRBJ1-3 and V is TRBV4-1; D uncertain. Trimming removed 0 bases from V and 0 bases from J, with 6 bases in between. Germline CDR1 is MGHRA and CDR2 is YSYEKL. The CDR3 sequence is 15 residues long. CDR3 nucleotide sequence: TGCGCCAGCAGCCAAGATCCGGTCTCTGGAAACACCATATATTTT. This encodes CASSQDPVSGNTIYF.

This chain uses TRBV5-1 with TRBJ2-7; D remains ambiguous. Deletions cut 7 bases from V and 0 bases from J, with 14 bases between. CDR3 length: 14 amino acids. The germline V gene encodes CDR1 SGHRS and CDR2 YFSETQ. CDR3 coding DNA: TGCGCCAGCGCCCTGGGTCCTAGCTCCTACGAGCAGTACTTC. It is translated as CASALGPSSYEQYF.

CDR3 DNA sequence: TGTGCCACCAGCAGAGCGACAGGCCCTTATGGCTACACCTTC. Protein product: CATSRATGPYGYTF. The chain couples TRBV15 to TRBJ1-2; D is possibly TRBD1 (6 bases). Per the germline V gene, CDR1 is LNHNV and CDR2 is YYDKDF (reference sequence). The CDR3 consists of 14 residues. Trimming removed 1 base at V and 5 bases at J, with 11 bases between.

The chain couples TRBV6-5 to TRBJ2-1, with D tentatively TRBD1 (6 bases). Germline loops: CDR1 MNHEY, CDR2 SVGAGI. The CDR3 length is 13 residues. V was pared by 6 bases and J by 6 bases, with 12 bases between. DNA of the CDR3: TGTGCCAGCAGCTACGGACAGCTCAATGAGCAGTTCTTC. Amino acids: CASSYGQLNEQFF.

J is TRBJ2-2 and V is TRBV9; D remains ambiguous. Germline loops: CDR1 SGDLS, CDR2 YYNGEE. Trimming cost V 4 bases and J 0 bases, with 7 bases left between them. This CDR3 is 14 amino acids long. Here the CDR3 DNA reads TGTGCCAGCAGCTTCCGTCCGAACACCGGGGAGCTGTTTTTT. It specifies CASSFRPNTGELFF.

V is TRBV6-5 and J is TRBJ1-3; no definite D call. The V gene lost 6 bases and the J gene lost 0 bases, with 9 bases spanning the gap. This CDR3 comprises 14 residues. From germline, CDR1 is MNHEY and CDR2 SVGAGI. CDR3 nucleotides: TGTGCCAGCAGCGTCACAGACTCTGGAAACACCATATATTTT. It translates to CASSVTDSGNTIYF.

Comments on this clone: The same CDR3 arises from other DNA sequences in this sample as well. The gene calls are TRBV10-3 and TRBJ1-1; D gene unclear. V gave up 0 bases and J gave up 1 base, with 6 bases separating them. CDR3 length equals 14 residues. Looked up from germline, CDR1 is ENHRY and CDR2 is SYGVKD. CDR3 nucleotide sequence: TGTGCCATCAGTGAGTCGACGGGGAACACTGAAGCTTTCTTT. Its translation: CAISESTGNTEAFF.

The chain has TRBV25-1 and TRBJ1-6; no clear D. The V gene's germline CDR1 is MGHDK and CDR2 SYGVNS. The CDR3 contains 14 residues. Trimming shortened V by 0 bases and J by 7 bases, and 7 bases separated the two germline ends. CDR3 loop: CASSEYGGNSPLHF. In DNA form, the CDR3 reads TGTGCCAGCAGTGAATACGGCGGGAATTCACCCCTCCACTTT.

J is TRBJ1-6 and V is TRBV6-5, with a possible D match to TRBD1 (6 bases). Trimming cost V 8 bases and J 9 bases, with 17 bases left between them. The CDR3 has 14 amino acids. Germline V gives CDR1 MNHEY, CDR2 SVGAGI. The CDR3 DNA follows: TGTGCCAGCGAGACTAGCAGGGGAGGTTCACCCCTCCACTTT. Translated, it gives CASETSRGGSPLHF.